At least ten counts were recorded for the clone carrying this T cell receptor (beta chain). Its specificity is not known. The V gene end was trimmed by 1 base and the J gene end by 0 bases; junction bases not matched to a gene: 3. This CDR3 has 16 amino acids. Germline assignment: CDR1 DFQATT and CDR2 SNEGSKA (reference sequence). Every sample had a minimum of 6.5 million PBMCs isolated. The data were taken from a study of blood T cells in healthy people across ages. A J-beta primer mix and a sample-barcoded 5' primer were used in a second PCR of about 7 to 12 cycles. Each sample provided no less than 3 million CDR3-containing paired-end reads. TCRdb re-called the 5' RACE reads with MiXCR, one entry per CDR3 protein. Of about 670,000 distinct CDR3 sequences listed, over 40% are singletons. Study-wide results and caveats: Relative to aged donors, long-lived donors carried more naive CD4+ cells and displayed higher diversity.

The origin of this receptor is a man of 80 years or more in good health. V and J are TRBV20-1 and TRBJ2-7, with 13 positions matching TRBD2. Input material: blood. The CDR3 here is CSARGTSGGFSYEQYF. The CDR3 DNA is TGCAGTGCTAGAGGGACTAGCGGGGGTTTCTCCTACGAGCAGTACTTC.